Reported below is one T cell receptor (beta chain). The antigen is undetermined. Both iRepertoire HTBI primers and Arm-PCR of CDR3 regions were used to build the TCR beta libraries. TCRdb processed the multiplex PCR reads anew with MiXCR; each CDR3 protein has one entry. The sample has 650,000 to 700,000 distinct CDR3 sequences; about 30% are singletons. Germline V lookup: CDR1 GTSNPN, CDR2 SVGIG (reference sequence). Deletions cut 2 bases from V and 1 base from J, with 6 bases between. The CDR3 has 13 amino acids. These data originate in a study of regulatory T cells in long-lasting Graves disease. As for the study in general: Persistent Graves' disease meant over 5 years of antithyroid drugs with positive TSH receptor antibodies. The study's findings and limits: The sample size was small, and this may have reduced accuracy. Persistent patients had more shared public clonotypes (2,741) than new patients (about 970). Favored usage of TRBV28, TRBJ1-2 and TRBJ2-5 was recorded in persistent disease.

Time point: persistent/refractory GD, antithyroid drugs over 5 years with positive TRAb. The TCR library was made from RNA extracted from PBMCs. The TCR was taken from a female donor with Graves disease. The sample consisted of peripheral blood mononuclear cells (PBMCs), taken when the disease was refractory, from a patient treated with antithyroid drugs. The chain is built from TRBV30 and TRBJ1-3; no definite D call. CDR3 in amino acids: CAWSHPSGNTIYF. CDR3 in DNA: TGTGCCTGGAGTCACCCGTCTGGAAACACCATATATTTT.